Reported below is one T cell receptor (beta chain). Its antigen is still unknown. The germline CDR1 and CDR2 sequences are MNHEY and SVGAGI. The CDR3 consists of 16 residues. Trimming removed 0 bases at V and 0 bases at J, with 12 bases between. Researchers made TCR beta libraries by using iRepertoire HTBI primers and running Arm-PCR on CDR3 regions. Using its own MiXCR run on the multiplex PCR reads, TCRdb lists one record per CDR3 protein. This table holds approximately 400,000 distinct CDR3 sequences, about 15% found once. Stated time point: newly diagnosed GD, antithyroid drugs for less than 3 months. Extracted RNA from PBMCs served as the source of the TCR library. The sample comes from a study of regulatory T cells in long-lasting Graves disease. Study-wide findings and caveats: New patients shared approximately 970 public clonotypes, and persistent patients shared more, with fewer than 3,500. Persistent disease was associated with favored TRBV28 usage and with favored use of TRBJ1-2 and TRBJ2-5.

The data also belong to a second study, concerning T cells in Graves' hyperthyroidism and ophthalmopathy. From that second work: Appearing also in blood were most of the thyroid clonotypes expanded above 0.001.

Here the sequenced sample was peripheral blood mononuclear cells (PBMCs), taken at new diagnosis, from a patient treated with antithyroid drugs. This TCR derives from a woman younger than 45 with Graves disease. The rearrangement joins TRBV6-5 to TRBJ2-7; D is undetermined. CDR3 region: CASSYSLDKPSYEQYF. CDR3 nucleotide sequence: TGTGCCAGCAGTTACTCTCTTGATAAACCCTCCTACGAGCAGTACTTC.